This T cell receptor (beta chain) was captured in a study of memory CD4+ T cells and cytomegalovirus serostatus. The sort gate was single viable CD3+CD4+CD8-CD45RO+ cells for memory CD4+ T cells. Trimming cost V 3 bases and J 8 bases, with 17 bases left between them. The CDR3 has 15 residues. Germline V CDR1 and CDR2: SGHNT, YYREEE (reference sequence). Profiling relied on immunoSEQ multiplex PCR, and the TCRdb table lists in-frame clones only, not all of them. The sample includes about 75,000 clones, around 78% of them seen just once. The sample consisted of memory CD4+ T cells from blood. This rearrangement joins TRBV5-4 to TRBJ1-4, with a tentative D call TRBD1 (5 bases). The TCR comes from an adult in good health and CMV-seropositive. The CDR3 DNA sequence: TGTGCCAGCAGCTCACTTGGAGGGGCCGAGGAAAAACTGTTTTTT. This encodes CASSSLGGAEEKLFF.